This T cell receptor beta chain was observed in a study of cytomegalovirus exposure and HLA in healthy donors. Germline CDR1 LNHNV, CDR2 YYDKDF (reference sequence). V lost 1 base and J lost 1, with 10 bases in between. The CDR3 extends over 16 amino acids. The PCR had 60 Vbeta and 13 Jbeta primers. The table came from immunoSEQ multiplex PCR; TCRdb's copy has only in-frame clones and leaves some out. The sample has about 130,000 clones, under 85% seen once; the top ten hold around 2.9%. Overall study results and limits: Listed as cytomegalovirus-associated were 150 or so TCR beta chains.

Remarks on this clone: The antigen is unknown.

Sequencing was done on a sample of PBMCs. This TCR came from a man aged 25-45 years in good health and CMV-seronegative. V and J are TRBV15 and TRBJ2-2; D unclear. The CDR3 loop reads CATSRGATKNTGELFF. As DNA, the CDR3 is TGTGCCACCAGCAGAGGGGCTACCAAGAACACCGGGGAGCTGTTTTTT.